The 7 T cell receptor beta chains below were found in one sample sequenced in a study of blood T cell repertoires in COVID-19. Profiling relied on immunoSEQ multiplex PCR, and the TCRdb table lists in-frame clones only, not all of them. The table includes roughly 100,000 clones, 70% to 90% detected once. The specimen sequenced was peripheral blood. The receptors come from a woman between 55 and 75 years old with acute or convalescent COVID-19.

This chain joins TRBV7-3 and TRBJ1-1; D not resolved. The length of the CDR3 is 13 residues. Germline-derived CDR1 and CDR2 are SGHTA and FQGTGA. The ends were cut back, 3 bases at V and 4 bases at J, with 9 bases in the middle. For the CDR3, the DNA is TGTGCCAGCAGCTTGTACGGGGTCACTGAAGCTTTCTTT. Protein: CASSLYGVTEAFF.

This chain uses TRBV3-1 (or the pseudogene TRBV3-2) with TRBJ2-5, with D possibly matching TRBD2 (7 bases). CDR3 length: 16 amino acids. V lost 2 bases to trimming and J lost 5 bases, with 18 bases between them. Per germline, CDR1 LGHDT and CDR2 YNNKEL (reference sequence). The CDR3 DNA reads as TGTGCCAGCAGCCAAAGGGGGGCGGGAGCACAGGAGACCCAGTACTTC. It translates to CASSQRGAGAQETQYF.

The rearrangement links TRBV9 to TRBJ2-6; no clear D. V gave up 5 bases and J gave up 4 bases, with 19 bases separating them. Looked up from germline, CDR1 is SGDLS and CDR2 is YYNGEE. The CDR3 contains 17 residues. The CDR3 nucleotides are TGTGCCAGCAGAGACCACAGTAGGCTCTCCGGGGCCAACGTCCTGACTTTC. Translation gives CASRDHSRLSGANVLTF.

The CDR3 sequence is CASSRTGVGAEAFF. CDR3 nucleotides: TGCGCCAGCAGCCGGACAGGGGTCGGGGCTGAAGCTTTCTTT. The chain has TRBV4-1 and TRBJ1-1; 9 bases match TRBD1. Germline V gene data show CDR1 as MGHRA and CDR2 as YSYEKL. The J segment lost 6 bases and the V segment lost 4 bases, leaving 6 bases of the junction unmatched. This CDR3 comprises 14 residues.

The V call is TRBV27, the J call TRBJ1-4; 7 positions match TRBD1. CDR1 and CDR2 (germline): MNHEY, SMNVEV (reference sequence). The CDR3 is 15 amino acids. V was clipped by 4 bases and J by 8 bases; unmatched bases: 10. The CDR3 reads CASSSSTGIEEKLFF. The CDR3 coding sequence is TGTGCCAGCAGTTCGTCGACAGGGATTGAGGAAAAACTGTTTTTT.

This clone is a singleton in its sample. The chain combines TRBV9 with TRBJ2-1; the D gene is possibly TRBD2 (5 bases). Germline V CDR1 and CDR2: SGDLS, YYNGEE. CDR3 length: 15 residues. The germline V and J ends were trimmed by 1 base and 0 bases, with 8 bases remaining between them. For the CDR3, the DNA is TGTGCCAGCAGCGTATCTGGGAGCTCCTACAATGAGCAGTTCTTC. This encodes CASSVSGSSYNEQFF.

The chain uses TRBV30 and TRBJ2-1; 7 bases are a match to TRBD2. V lost 2 bases, J lost 0 bases, and 16 bases stayed unmatched. Germline CDR1 reads GTSNPN; CDR2 reads SVGIG (reference sequence). The CDR3 consists of 19 residues. The CDR3 sequence: CAWSRAGPPPLSSYNEQFF. The DNA for the CDR3 is TGTGCCTGGAGTAGAGCGGGACCCCCACCCCTAAGCTCCTACAATGAGCAGTTCTTC.